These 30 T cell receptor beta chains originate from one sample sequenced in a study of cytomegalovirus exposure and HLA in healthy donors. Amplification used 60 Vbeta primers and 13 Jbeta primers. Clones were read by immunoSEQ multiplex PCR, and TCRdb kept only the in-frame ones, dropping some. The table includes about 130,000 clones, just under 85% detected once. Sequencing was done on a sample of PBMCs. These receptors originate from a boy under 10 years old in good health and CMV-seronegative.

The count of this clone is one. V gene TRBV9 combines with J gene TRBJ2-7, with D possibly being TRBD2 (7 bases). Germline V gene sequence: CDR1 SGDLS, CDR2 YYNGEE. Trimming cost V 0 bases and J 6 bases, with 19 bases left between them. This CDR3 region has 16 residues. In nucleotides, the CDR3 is TGTGCCAGCAGCGTAGAGGGGGGGGACACCCTGGTCGAGCAGTACTTC. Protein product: CASSVEGGDTLVEQYF.

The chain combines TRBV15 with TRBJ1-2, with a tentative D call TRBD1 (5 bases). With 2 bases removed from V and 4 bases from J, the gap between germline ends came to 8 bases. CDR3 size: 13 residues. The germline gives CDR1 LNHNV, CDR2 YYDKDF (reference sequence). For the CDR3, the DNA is TGTGCCACCAGCAGAAGGGGTGTCTATGGCTACACCTTC. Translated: CATSRRGVYGYTF.

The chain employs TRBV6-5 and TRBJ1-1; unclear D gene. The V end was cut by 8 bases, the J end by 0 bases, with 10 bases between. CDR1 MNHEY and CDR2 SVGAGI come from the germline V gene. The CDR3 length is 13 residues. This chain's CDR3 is CASLRGMNTEAFF. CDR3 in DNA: TGTGCCAGCCTACGGGGAATGAACACTGAAGCTTTCTTT.

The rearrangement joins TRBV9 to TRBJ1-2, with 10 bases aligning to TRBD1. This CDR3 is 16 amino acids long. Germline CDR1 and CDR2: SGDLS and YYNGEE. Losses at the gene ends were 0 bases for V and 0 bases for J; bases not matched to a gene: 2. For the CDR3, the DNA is TGTGCCAGCAGCGTAGGCGGACAGGGGGCTAACTATGGCTACACCTTC. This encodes CASSVGGQGANYGYTF.

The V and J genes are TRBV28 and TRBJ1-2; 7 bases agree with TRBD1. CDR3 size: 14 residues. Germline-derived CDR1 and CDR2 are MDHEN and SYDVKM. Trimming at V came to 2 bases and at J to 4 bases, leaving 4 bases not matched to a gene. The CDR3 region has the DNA TGTGCCAGCAGTTTAGGGGGACAGCCCTATGGCTACACCTTC. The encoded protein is CASSLGGQPYGYTF.

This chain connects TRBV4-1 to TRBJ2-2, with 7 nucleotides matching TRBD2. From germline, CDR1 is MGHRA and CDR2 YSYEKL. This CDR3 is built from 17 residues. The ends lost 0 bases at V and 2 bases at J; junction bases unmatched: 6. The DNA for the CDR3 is TGCGCCAGCAGCCAAGATCAGGCGGGAGCAAACACCGGGGAGCTGTTTTTT. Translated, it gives CASSQDQAGANTGELFF.

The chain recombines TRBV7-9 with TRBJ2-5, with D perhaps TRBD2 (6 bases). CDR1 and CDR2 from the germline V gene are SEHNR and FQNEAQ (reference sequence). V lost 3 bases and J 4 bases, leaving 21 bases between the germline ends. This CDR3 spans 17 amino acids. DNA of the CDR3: TGTGCCAGCAGCTTGGCCCCCGGGGGAGCGGGCGGAGAGACCCAGTACTTC. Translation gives CASSLAPGGAGGETQYF.

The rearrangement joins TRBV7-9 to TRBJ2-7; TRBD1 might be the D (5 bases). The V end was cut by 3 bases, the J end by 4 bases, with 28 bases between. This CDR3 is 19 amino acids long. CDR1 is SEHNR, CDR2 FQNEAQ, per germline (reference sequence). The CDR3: CASSFRSPMYRSLHYEQYV. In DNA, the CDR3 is TGTGCCAGCAGCTTCCGCTCGCCGATGTACAGGTCCCTCCATTACGAGCAGTACGTC.

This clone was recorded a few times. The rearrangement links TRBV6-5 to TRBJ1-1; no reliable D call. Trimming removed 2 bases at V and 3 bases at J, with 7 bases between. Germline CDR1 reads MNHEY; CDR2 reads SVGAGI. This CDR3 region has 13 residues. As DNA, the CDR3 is TGTGCCAGCAGTTACCTCCCGGACACTGAAGCTTTCTTT. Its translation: CASSYLPDTEAFF.

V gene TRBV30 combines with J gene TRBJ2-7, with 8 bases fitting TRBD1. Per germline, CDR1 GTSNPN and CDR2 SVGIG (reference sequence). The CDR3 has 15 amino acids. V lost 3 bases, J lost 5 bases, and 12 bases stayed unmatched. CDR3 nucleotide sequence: TGTGCCTGGAGCCAAACAGGGGGATTAGCCCACGAGCAGTACTTC. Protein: CAWSQTGGLAHEQYF.

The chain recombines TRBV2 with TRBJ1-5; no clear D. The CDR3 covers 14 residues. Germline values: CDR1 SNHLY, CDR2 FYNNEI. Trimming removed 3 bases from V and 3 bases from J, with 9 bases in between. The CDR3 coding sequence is TGTGCCAGCAGTGACCCCAGATTCAATCAGCCCCAGCATTTT. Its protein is CASSDPRFNQPQHF.

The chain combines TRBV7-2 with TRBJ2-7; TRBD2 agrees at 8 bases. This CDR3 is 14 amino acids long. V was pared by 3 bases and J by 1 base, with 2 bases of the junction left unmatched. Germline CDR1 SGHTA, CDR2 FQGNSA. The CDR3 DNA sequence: TGTGCCAGCAGCTTTACTAGCGGTTCCTACGAGCAGTACGTC. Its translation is CASSFTSGSYEQYV.

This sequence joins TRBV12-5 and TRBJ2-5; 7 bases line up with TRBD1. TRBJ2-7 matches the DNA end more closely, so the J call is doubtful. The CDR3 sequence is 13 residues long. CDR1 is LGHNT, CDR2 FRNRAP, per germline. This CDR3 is CASGRTGAYEQYF. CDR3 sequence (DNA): TGTGCTAGTGGTCGGACAGGAGCCTACGAGCAGTACTTC.

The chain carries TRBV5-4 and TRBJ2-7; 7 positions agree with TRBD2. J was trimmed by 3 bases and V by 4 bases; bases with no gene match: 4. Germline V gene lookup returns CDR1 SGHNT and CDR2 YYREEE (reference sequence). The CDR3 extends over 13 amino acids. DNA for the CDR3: TGTGCCAGCAGCCGGTGGGGGGGCTACGAGCAGTACTTC. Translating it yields CASSRWGGYEQYF.

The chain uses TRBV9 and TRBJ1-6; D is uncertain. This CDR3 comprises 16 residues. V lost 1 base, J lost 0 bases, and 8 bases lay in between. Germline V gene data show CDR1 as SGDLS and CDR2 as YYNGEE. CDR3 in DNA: TGTGCCAGCAGCGTAAGAGGCAGCTCCTATAATTCACCCCTCCACTTT. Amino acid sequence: CASSVRGSSYNSPLHF.

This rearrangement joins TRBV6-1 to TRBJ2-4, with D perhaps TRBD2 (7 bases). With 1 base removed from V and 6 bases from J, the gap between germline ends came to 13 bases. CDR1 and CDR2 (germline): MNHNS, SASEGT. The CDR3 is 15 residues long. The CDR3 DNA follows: TGTGCCAGCAGTGAAGAAGGGGGGGGGACAAACATTCAGTACTTC. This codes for CASSEEGGGTNIQYF.

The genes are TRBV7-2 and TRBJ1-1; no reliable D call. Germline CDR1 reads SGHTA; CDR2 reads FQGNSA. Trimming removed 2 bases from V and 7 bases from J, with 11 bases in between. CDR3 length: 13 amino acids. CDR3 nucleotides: TGTGCCAGCAGCTTATCAGTGAGGGTTGAAGCTTTCTTT. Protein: CASSLSVRVEAFF.

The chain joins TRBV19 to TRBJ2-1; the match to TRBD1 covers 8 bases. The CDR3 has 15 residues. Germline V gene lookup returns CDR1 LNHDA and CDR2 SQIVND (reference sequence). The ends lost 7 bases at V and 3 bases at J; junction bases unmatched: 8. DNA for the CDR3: TGTGCCAGTACTACCGGGACAGGAAACTACAATGAGCAGTTCTTC. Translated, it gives CASTTGTGNYNEQFF.

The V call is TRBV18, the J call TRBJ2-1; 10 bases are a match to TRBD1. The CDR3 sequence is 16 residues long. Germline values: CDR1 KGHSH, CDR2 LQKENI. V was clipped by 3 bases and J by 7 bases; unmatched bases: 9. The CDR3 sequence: CASSPQGQGKGNEQFF. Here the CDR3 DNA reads TGTGCCAGCTCACCCCAGGGACAGGGGAAAGGAAATGAGCAGTTCTTC.

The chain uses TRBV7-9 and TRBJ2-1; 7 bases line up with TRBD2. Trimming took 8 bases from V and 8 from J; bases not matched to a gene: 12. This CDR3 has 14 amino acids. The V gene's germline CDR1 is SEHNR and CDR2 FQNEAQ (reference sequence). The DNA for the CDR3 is TGTGCCAGCCTCGACGGGAGGTTAGACCATGAGCAGTTCTTC. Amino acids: CASLDGRLDHEQFF.

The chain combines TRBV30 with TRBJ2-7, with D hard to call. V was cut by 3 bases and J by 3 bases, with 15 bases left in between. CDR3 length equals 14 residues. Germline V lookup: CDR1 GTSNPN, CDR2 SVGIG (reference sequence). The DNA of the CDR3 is TGTGCCTGGAGGCCTACCGGGTCCCTCTACGAGCAGTACTTC. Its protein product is CAWRPTGSLYEQYF.

CDR3: CAISGPRTSGNFNEQFF. In DNA, the CDR3 is TGTGCCATCAGTGGACCTCGGACTAGCGGGAACTTCAATGAGCAGTTCTTC. The gene calls are TRBV10-3 and TRBJ2-1; 12 bases agree with TRBD2. The V gene's germline CDR1 is ENHRY and CDR2 SYGVKD. This CDR3 is built from 17 residues. With 4 bases clipped from V and 6 bases from J, the junction kept 10 bases outside the gene matches.

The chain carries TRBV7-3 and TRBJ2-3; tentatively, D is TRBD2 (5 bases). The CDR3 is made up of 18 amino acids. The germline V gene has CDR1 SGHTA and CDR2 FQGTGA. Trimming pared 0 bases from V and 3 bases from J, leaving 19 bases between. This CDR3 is CASSLTDSVLTGTDTQYF. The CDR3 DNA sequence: TGTGCCAGCAGCTTAACGGATTCTGTACTCACGGGGACAGATACGCAGTATTTT.

The CDR3 spells CASSFDRARGNEQFF. CDR3 in DNA: TGTGCCAGCAGTTTTGACAGGGCCCGGGGGAATGAGCAGTTCTTC. V usage is TRBV2 and J usage is TRBJ2-1; the D gene is possibly TRBD1 (7 bases). Germline CDR1 and CDR2: SNHLY and FYNNEI. The V end lost 5 bases, the J end lost 7 bases, and 18 bases lay between the germline ends. The CDR3 contains 15 residues.

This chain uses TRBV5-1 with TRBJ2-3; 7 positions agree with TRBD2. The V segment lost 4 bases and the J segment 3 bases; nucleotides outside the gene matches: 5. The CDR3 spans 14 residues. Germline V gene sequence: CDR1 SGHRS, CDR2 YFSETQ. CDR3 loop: CASSGPAGTDTQYF. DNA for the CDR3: TGCGCCAGCAGCGGCCCAGCGGGAACAGATACGCAGTATTTT.

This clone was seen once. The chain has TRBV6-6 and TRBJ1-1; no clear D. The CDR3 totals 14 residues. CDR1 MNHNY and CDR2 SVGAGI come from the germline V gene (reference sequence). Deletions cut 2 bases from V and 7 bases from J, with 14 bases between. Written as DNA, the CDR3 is TGTGCCAGCAGTTACGAAACCGGCGGGAATGAAGCTTTCTTT. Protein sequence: CASSYETGGNEAFF.

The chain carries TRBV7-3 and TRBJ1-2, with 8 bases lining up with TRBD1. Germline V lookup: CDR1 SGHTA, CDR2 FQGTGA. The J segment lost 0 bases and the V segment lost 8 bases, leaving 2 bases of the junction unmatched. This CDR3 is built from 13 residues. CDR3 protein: CASGQGANYGYTF. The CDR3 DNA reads TGTGCCAGCGGACAGGGCGCTAACTATGGCTACACCTTC.

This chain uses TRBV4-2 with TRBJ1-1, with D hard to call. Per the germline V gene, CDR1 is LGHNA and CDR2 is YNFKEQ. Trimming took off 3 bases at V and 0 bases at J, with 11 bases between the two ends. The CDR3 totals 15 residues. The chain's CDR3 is CASSQTDVMNTEAFF. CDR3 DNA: TGTGCCAGCAGCCAGACTGACGTCATGAACACTGAAGCTTTCTTT.

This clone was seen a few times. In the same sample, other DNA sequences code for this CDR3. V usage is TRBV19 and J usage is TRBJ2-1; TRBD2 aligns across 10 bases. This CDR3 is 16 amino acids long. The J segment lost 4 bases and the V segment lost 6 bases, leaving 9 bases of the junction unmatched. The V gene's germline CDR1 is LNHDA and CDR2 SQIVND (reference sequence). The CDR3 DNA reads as TGTGCCAGTAGCCCTCGCCTAGCGGGGGATTACAATGAGCAGTTCTTC. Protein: CASSPRLAGDYNEQFF.

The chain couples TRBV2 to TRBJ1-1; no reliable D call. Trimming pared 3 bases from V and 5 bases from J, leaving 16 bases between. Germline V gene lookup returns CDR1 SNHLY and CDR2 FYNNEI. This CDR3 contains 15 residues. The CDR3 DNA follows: TGTGCCAGCAGTGAGGATCGACGGGGAAATACTGAAGCTTTCTTT. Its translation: CASSEDRRGNTEAFF.